This TCR beta chain emerged from a study of identical twins. Broader study findings: Clonotypes of the beta chain that were abundant in cord blood carried fewer insertions (memory repertoires showed none). Models came in too low on out-of-frame TCR alpha sharing in monozygotic twins. Some out-of-frame alpha sequences were shared by twins, and these showed excess low generation probability. Analyses of zero insertions could be partly confounded by invariant MAIT and iNKT cells.

TCRdb ran MiXCR on the 5' RACE reads and lists one entry per CDR3 protein. The sample holds fewer than 650,000 distinct CDR3 sequences; roughly 7.2% are singletons and the top ten take approximately 1.5%. This CDR3 has 14 amino acids. V gave up 0 bases and J gave up 5 bases, with 10 bases separating them. Germline CDR1 reads SGHTA; CDR2 reads FQGNSA. In regard to this clonotype: Its antigen remains unknown.

The sample was also linked to a second study, of yellow fever vaccine responses in identical twins.

The sample consisted of PBMCs. This TCR was recovered from a woman between 18 and 29 years old in good health. J is TRBJ1-1 and V is TRBV7-2; tentative D call: TRBD1 (5 bases). CDR3 in amino acids: CASSLAPGQTEAFF. The CDR3 DNA reads as TGTGCCAGCAGCTTAGCCCCGGGGCAGACTGAAGCTTTCTTT.